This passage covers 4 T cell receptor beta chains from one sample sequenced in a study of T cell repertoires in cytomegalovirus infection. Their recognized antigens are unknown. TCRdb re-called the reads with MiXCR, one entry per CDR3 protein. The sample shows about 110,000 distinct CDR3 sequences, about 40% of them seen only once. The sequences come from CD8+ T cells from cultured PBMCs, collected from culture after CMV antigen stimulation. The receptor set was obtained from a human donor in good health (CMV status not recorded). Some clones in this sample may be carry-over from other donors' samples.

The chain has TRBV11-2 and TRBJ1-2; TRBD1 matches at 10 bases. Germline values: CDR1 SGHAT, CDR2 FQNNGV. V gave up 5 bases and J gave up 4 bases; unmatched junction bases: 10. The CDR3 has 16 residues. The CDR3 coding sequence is TGTGCCAGCAGCCCCGAACTCGGGACAGGGGTCTATGGCTACACCTTC. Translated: CASSPELGTGVYGYTF. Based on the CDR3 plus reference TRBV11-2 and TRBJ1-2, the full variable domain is EAGVAQSPRYKIIEKRQSVAFWCNPISGHATLYWYQQILGQGPKLLIQFQNNGVVDDSQLPKDRFSAERLKGVDSTLKIQPAKLEDSAVYLCASSPELGTGVYGYTFGSGTRLTVV.

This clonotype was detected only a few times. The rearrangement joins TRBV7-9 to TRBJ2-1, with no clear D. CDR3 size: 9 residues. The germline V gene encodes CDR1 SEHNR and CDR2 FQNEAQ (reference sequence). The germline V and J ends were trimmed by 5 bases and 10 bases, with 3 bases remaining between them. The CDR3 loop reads CASSPEQFF. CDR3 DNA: TGTGCCAGCAGCCCCGAGCAGTTCTTC.

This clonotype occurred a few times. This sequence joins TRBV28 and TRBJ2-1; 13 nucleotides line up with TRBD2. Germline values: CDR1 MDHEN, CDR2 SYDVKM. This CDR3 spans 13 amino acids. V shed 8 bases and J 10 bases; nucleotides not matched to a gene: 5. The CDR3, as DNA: TGTGCCAGCCGACTAGCGGGGGGTGGAGAGCAGTTCTTC. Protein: CASRLAGGGEQFF.

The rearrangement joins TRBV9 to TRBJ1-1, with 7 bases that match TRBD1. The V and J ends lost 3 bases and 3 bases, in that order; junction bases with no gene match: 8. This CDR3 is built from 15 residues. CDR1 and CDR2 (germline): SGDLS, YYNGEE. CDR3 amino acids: CASSGGEGADTEAFF. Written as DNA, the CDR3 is TGTGCCAGCAGCGGTGGGGAGGGGGCGGACACTGAAGCTTTCTTT.